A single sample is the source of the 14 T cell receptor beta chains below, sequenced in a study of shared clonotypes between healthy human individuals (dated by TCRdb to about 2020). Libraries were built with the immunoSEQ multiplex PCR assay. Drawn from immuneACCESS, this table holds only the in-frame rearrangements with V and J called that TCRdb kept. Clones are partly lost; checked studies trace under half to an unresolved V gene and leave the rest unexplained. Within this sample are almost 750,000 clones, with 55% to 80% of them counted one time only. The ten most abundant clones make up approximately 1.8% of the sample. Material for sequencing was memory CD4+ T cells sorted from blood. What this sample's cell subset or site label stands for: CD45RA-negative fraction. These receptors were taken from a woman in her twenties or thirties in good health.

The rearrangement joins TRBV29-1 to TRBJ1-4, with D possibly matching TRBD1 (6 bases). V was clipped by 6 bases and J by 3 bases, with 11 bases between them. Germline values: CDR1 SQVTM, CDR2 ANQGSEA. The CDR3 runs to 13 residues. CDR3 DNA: TGCAGCGTGCGGGACACTTCTAATGAAAAACTGTTTTTT. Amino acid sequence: CSVRDTSNEKLFF. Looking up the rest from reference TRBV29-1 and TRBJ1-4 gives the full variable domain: SAVISQKPSRDICQRGTSLTIQCQVDSQVTMMFWYRQQPGQSLTLIATANQGSEATYESGFVIDKFPISRPNLTFSTLTVSNMSPEDSSIYLCSVRDTSNEKLFFGSGTQLSVL.

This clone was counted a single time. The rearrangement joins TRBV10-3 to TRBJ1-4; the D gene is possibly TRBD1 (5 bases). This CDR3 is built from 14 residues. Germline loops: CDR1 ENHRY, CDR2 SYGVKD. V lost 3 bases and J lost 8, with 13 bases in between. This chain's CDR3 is CAISDRTFNEKLFF. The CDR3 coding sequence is TGTGCCATCAGTGACCGGACATTTAACGAAAAACTGTTTTTT.

The CDR3 nucleotides read TGCAGCGTTGGTTCGAGACAGGGGGACAATGAGCAGTTCTTC. It codes for CSVGSRQGDNEQFF. V usage is TRBV29-1 and J usage is TRBJ2-1, with TRBD1 matching over 9 bases. The germline V gene has CDR1 SQVTM and CDR2 ANQGSEA. The CDR3 has 14 residues. V shed 4 bases and J 5 bases; nucleotides not matched to a gene: 6.

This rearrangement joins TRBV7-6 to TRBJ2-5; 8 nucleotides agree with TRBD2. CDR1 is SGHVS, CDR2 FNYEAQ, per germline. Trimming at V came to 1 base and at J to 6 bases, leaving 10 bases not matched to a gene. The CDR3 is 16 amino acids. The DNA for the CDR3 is TGTGCCAGCAGCTTAGGTGGACTAGCCGGGAGCAAGACCCAGTACTTC. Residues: CASSLGGLAGSKTQYF.

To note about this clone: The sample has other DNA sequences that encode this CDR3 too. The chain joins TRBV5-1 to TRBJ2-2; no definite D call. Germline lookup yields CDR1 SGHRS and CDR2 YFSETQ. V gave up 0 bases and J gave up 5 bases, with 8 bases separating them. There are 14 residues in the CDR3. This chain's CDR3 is CASSLEPSTGELFF. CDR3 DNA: TGCGCCAGCAGCTTGGAGCCATCAACCGGGGAGCTGTTTTTT.

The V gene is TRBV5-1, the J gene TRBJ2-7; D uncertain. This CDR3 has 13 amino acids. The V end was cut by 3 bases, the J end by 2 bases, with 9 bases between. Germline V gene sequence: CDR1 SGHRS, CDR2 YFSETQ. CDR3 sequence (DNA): TGCGCCAGCAGCTCCAACGTGCCCTACGAGCAGTACTTC. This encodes CASSSNVPYEQYF.

The CDR3 DNA follows: TGCGCCAGCAGCCCCGGACACGAGCACAATGAGCAGTTCTTC. It is translated as CASSPGHEHNEQFF. This chain links TRBV5-1 with TRBJ2-1, with D possibly being TRBD1 (5 bases). The CDR3 spans 14 residues. V lost 4 bases and J 5 bases, leaving 13 bases between the germline ends. Germline CDR1 reads SGHRS; CDR2 reads YFSETQ.

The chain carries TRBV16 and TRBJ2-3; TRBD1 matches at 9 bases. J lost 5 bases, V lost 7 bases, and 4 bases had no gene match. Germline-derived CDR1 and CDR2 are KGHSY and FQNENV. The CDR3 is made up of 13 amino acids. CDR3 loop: CASTTGGGDTQYF. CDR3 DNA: TGTGCCAGCACCACAGGGGGCGGAGATACGCAGTATTTT.

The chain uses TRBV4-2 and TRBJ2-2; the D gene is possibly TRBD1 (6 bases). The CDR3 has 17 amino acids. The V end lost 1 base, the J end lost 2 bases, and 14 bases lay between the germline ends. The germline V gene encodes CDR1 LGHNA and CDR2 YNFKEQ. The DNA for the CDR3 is TGTGCCAGCAGCCAAGGGTTTGCAGGGACAAACACCGGGGAGCTGTTTTTT. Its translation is CASSQGFAGTNTGELFF.

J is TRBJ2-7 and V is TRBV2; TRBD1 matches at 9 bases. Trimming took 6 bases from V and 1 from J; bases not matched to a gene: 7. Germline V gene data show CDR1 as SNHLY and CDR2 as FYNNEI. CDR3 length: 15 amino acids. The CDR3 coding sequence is TGTGCCAGCAGCGAAACAGGGGGCTATTCCTACGAGCAGTACTTC. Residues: CASSETGGYSYEQYF.

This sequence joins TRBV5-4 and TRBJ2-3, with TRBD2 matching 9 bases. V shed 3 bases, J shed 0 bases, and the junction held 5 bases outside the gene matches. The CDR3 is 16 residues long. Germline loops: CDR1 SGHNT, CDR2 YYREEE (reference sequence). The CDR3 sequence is CASSSPAGGSTDTQYF. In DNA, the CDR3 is TGTGCCAGCAGCTCCCCGGCGGGAGGGAGCACAGATACGCAGTATTTT.

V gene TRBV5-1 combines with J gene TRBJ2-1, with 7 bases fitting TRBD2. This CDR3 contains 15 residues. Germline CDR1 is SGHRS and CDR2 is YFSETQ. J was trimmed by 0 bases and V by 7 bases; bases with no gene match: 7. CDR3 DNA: TGCGCCAGCTCCCGGGAGGTTAGCTCCTACAATGAGCAGTTCTTC. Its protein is CASSREVSSYNEQFF.

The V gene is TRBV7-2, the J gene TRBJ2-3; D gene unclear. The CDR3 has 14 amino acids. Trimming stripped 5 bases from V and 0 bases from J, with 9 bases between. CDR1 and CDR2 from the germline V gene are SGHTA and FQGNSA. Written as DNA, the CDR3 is TGTGCCAGCAGCCTAAGGCTGAGCACAGATACGCAGTATTTT. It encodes CASSLRLSTDTQYF.

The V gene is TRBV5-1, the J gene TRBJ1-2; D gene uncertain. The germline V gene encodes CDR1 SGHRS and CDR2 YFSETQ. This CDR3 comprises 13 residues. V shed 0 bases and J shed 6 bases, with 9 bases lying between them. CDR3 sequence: CASSLDTAHGYTF. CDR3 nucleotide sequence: TGCGCCAGCAGCTTGGATACAGCACATGGCTACACCTTC.